These 30 T cell receptor beta chains originate from one sample sequenced in a study of yellow fever vaccine responses in identical twins. TCRdb passed the RT-PCR reads through MiXCR, listing each CDR3 protein once. The profile shows 30,000 to 40,000 distinct CDR3 sequences, more than 45% of them singletons. This specimen was T cells from blood (PBMCs), unsorted or a sorted subset (not recorded which), taken before or after yellow fever vaccination (not recorded which). These receptors came from a woman younger than 35 who received the yellow fever vaccine.

This chain uses TRBV12-3 or TRBV12-4 with TRBJ2-2; no firm D call. The CDR3 extends over 14 amino acids. Trimming removed 3 bases from V and 1 base from J, with 6 bases in between. CDR3 region: CASSFGQNTGELFF. For the CDR3, the DNA is TGTGCCAGCAGTTTTGGGCAGAACACCGGGGAGCTGTTTTTT.

This clonotype was found a few times. The V and J genes are TRBV18 and TRBJ2-5; 9 nucleotides agree with TRBD2. CDR1 is KGHSH and CDR2 is LQKENI in the germline V gene. The CDR3 loop spans 14 amino acids. V shed 3 bases and J 2 bases; nucleotides not matched to a gene: 1. CDR3 loop: CASSPTSGQETQYF. In nucleotides, the CDR3 is TGTGCCAGCTCACCGACTAGCGGACAAGAGACCCAGTACTTC. The full variable domain, in which reference TRBV18 and TRBJ2-5 provide the parts outside the CDR3, is NAGVMQNPRHLVRRRGQEARLRCSPMKGHSHVYWYRQLPEEGLKFMVYLQKENIIDESGMPKERFSAEFPKEGPSILRIQQVVRGDSAAYFCASSPTSGQETQYFGPGTRLLVL.

This chain links TRBV2 with TRBJ2-5, with 7 bases identical to TRBD2. Per the germline V gene, CDR1 is SNHLY and CDR2 is FYNNEI. Trimming cost V 5 bases and J 0 bases; bases outside gene matches: 6. The CDR3 length is 15 residues. CDR3 DNA: TGTGCCAGCAGTCTAGCGGAGACTTACCAAGAGACCCAGTACTTC. As protein: CASSLAETYQETQYF.

The chain employs TRBV7-9 and TRBJ2-1; 9 bases agree with TRBD2. Trimming at V came to 5 bases and at J to 5 bases, leaving 7 bases not matched to a gene. Germline V CDR1 and CDR2: SEHNR, FQNEAQ (reference sequence). CDR3 length: 15 residues. The CDR3 DNA reads as TGTGCCAGCAGCCCCCAGACTAGCGGAGACAATGAGCAGTTCTTC. It encodes CASSPQTSGDNEQFF.

V gene TRBV11-3 combines with J gene TRBJ1-1; 8 nucleotides match TRBD1. This CDR3 is 17 amino acids long. V lost 1 base and J lost 3; bases outside the gene matches: 10. Germline V gene lookup returns CDR1 SGHNT and CDR2 YENEEA. The CDR3: CASSLGRWTGYDTEAFF. CDR3 sequence (DNA): TGTGCCAGCAGCTTAGGACGCTGGACAGGGTACGACACTGAAGCTTTCTTT.

The chain links TRBV11-3 to TRBJ2-5; unclear D gene. The CDR3 is 13 residues long. The V end lost 1 base, the J end lost 1 base, and 4 bases lay between the germline ends. Germline CDR1 is SGHNT and CDR2 is YENEEA. The CDR3 reads CASSLGAQETQYF. For the CDR3, the DNA is TGTGCCAGCAGCTTAGGAGCCCAAGAGACCCAGTACTTC.

CDR3 in DNA: TGTGCCAGCAGTGGAGGACTAGATACGCAGTATTTT. Its translation is CASSGGLDTQYF. The rearrangement joins TRBV2 to TRBJ2-3, with D possibly matching TRBD2 (5 bases). CDR3 length: 12 residues. Germline loops: CDR1 SNHLY, CDR2 FYNNEI. Trimming stripped 4 bases from V and 5 bases from J, with 7 bases between.

J is TRBJ2-7 and V is TRBV29-1, with a tentative D call TRBD2 (6 bases). Trimming shortened V by 4 bases and J by 1 base, and 11 bases separated the two germline ends. The CDR3 loop spans 13 amino acids. From germline, CDR1 is SQVTM and CDR2 ANQGSEA. CDR3 coding DNA: TGCAGCGTTGCTGGCGGGGCTTCCTACGAGCAGTACTTC. The encoded protein is CSVAGGASYEQYF.

The gene calls are TRBV11-2 and TRBJ2-1; D possibly matches TRBD1 or TRBD2 (5 bases each). CDR3 length equals 16 residues. CDR1 is SGHAT and CDR2 is FQNNGV in the germline V gene. Trimming removed 1 base at V and 7 bases at J, with 17 bases between. The CDR3 nucleotides are TGTGCCAGCAGCTTAGTTTCAAATACCGGGGCTAATGAGCAGTTCTTC. This sequence encodes CASSLVSNTGANEQFF.

The chain is built from TRBV18 and TRBJ1-1; a weak D match, TRBD1 (5 bases). Germline V gene lookup returns CDR1 KGHSH and CDR2 LQKENI. The CDR3 length is 17 residues. Trimming left V 0 bases short and J 4 bases short, with 18 bases between. The CDR3 nucleotides are TGTGCCAGCTCACCACCGTCCGGGGGTGGGCTAGTCACTGAAGCTTTCTTT. It codes for CASSPPSGGGLVTEAFF.

This clonotype was recorded a few times. The genes are TRBV11-1 and TRBJ1-1; TRBD1 matches 11 bases. Germline CDR1 is SGHAT and CDR2 is FQDESV (reference sequence). Losses at the gene ends were 4 bases for V and 3 bases for J; bases not matched to a gene: 7. The CDR3 is 16 amino acids. CDR3 sequence: CASSYRPGQGDTEAFF. CDR3 in DNA: TGTGCCAGCAGCTATCGCCCGGGACAGGGGGACACTGAAGCTTTCTTT. Drawing the rest from reference TRBV11-1 and TRBJ1-1, the complete variable domain is EAEVAQSPRYKITEKSQAVAFWCDPISGHATLYWYRQILGQGPELLVQFQDESVVDDSQLPKDRFSAERLKGVDSTLKIQPAELGDSAMYLCASSYRPGQGDTEAFFGQGTRLTVV.

The V gene is TRBV29-1, the J gene TRBJ1-1; D unclear. Germline V gene lookup returns CDR1 SQVTM and CDR2 ANQGSEA. The germline V and J ends were trimmed by 4 bases and 4 bases, with 7 bases remaining between them. The CDR3 is made up of 11 amino acids. Here the CDR3 reads CSVGSSTEAFF. In DNA form, the CDR3 reads TGCAGCGTTGGCTCCAGCACTGAAGCTTTCTTT.

The chain joins TRBV12-3 or TRBV12-4 to TRBJ2-1; 9 bases are a match to TRBD1. The CDR3 runs 17 residues. Germline trimming cut 3 bases from V and 6 bases from J; bases unmatched to any gene: 12. This chain's CDR3 is CASSFLSGTGMGNEQFF. CDR3 coding DNA: TGTGCCAGCAGTTTTTTATCAGGGACAGGGATGGGCAATGAGCAGTTCTTC.

This clonotype was picked up a small number of times. The J gene is TRBJ1-1, the V gene TRBV6-5; tentatively, D is TRBD1 (5 bases). The CDR3 has 16 residues. Deletions cut 3 bases from V and 0 bases from J, with 14 bases between. Looked up from germline, CDR1 is MNHEY and CDR2 is SVGAGI. The CDR3 DNA is TGTGCCAGCAGTTATGACCATAGGACAATGAACACTGAAGCTTTCTTT. This gives the protein CASSYDHRTMNTEAFF.

The chain is built from TRBV18 and TRBJ1-5; perhaps TRBD1 as D (5 bases). Germline assignment: CDR1 KGHSH and CDR2 LQKENI. CDR3 size: 15 residues. Trimming left V 5 bases short and J 7 bases short, with 18 bases between. CDR3 bases: TGTGCCAGCTCAAATCAAGGGGCCCCCCACCAGCCCCAGCATTTT. The encoded protein is CASSNQGAPHQPQHF.

The V gene is TRBV7-3, the J gene TRBJ2-1; 7 nucleotides align to TRBD2. Trimming at V came to 5 bases and at J to 1 base, leaving 5 bases not matched to a gene. Germline CDR1 and CDR2: SGHTA and FQGTGA. The CDR3 has 15 amino acids. The CDR3 here is CASSPGTISYNEQFF. As DNA, the CDR3 is TGTGCCAGCAGCCCCGGGACTATTTCCTACAATGAGCAGTTCTTC.

This clonotype has a handful of counts. This chain links TRBV2 with TRBJ2-1; no firm D call. The germline V and J ends were trimmed by 7 bases and 5 bases, with 15 bases remaining between them. This CDR3 has 14 amino acids. Germline V gene lookup returns CDR1 SNHLY and CDR2 FYNNEI. The CDR3 spells CASTVMPADNEQFF. CDR3 DNA sequence: TGTGCCAGCACCGTAATGCCTGCGGACAATGAGCAGTTCTTC.

The V and J genes are TRBV29-1 and TRBJ1-1, with a tentative D call TRBD1 (5 bases). This CDR3 has 12 amino acids. Germline V gene data show CDR1 as SQVTM and CDR2 as ANQGSEA. V lost 4 bases, J lost 6 bases, and 12 bases lay in between. The chain's CDR3 is CSVVSGRAEAFF. The CDR3 coding sequence is TGCAGCGTTGTGTCAGGGCGGGCTGAAGCTTTCTTT.

The rearrangement links TRBV3-1 to TRBJ2-1, with D hard to call. The length of the CDR3 is 16 residues. CDR1 is LGHDT, CDR2 YNNKEL, per germline (reference sequence). Trimming removed 4 bases from V and 5 bases from J, with 18 bases in between. The CDR3 coding sequence is TGTGCCAGCAGCCCTTATCGGACCAGCCTCCACAATGAGCAGTTCTTC. Translating it yields CASSPYRTSLHNEQFF.

This clonotype turned up a few times. The CDR3: CASSPQGLNSPLHF. The DNA for the CDR3 is TGCGCCAGCAGTCCCCAGGGGCTTAATTCACCCCTCCACTTT. The chain joins TRBV10-1 to TRBJ1-6; the D gene is possibly TRBD1 (6 bases). CDR3 length equals 14 residues. The V end lost 5 bases, the J end lost 6 bases, and 11 bases lay between the germline ends. Germline assignment: CDR1 WNHNN and CDR2 SYGVQD (reference sequence).

The chain carries TRBV6-2 or TRBV6-3 and TRBJ1-1; 7 bases line up with TRBD1. V trimming: 2 bases; J trimming: 7 bases; junction bases outside the gene matches: 7. CDR1 MNHEY and CDR2 SVGEGT come from the germline V gene. This CDR3 comprises 14 residues. In DNA, the CDR3 is TGTGCCAGCAGTTACGTGAGGGGGCCTGGTGAAGCTTTCTTT. Its translation: CASSYVRGPGEAFF.

CDR3 region: CAISRDRESGYTF. As DNA, the CDR3 is TGTGCCATCAGTAGGGACAGGGAAAGCGGCTACACCTTC. This rearrangement joins TRBV10-3 to TRBJ1-2; TRBD1 aligns across 9 bases. V dropped 5 bases and J dropped 8; count of bases not matched to a gene: 6. CDR1 ENHRY and CDR2 SYGVKD come from the germline V gene. This CDR3 spans 13 amino acids.

This clonotype has just a few counts. The chain recombines TRBV18 with TRBJ1-1; perhaps TRBD1 as D (5 bases). The V gene's germline CDR1 is KGHSH and CDR2 LQKENI. The CDR3 has 15 residues. V lost 4 bases and J lost 4, with 16 bases in between. The DNA of the CDR3 is TGTGCCAGCTCACAGGGGCAGGGAATTGGCACTGAAGCTTTCTTT. Translation gives CASSQGQGIGTEAFF.

This clonotype occurred a few times. V usage is TRBV6-1 and J usage is TRBJ2-2; D might be TRBD1 or TRBD2, each matching 6 bases. Trimming took 7 bases from V and 7 from J, leaving 16 bases between them. Germline CDR1 is MNHNS and CDR2 is SASEGT. The CDR3 totals 14 residues. The DNA of the CDR3 is TGTGCCAGCACCCTAGGGGGGCGAGGCGGGGAGCTGTTTTTT. Residues: CASTLGGRGGELFF.

CDR3 region: CASSEVVSVAEAFF. The CDR3 nucleotides read TGTGCCAGCAGTGAAGTCGTTTCGGTTGCTGAAGCTTTCTTT. The rearrangement joins TRBV2 to TRBJ1-1; D is undetermined. Germline lookup yields CDR1 SNHLY and CDR2 FYNNEI. The CDR3 consists of 14 residues. Trimming left V 1 base short and J 6 bases short, with 12 bases between.

This clonotype was picked up a small number of times. The chain employs TRBV12-3 or TRBV12-4 and TRBJ2-1; D is unresolved. Deletions cut 6 bases from V and 2 bases from J, with 14 bases between. The CDR3 has 15 amino acids. The CDR3, as DNA: TGTGCCAGCAGACTTCCGGGCCCGACCTACAATGAGCAGTTCTTC. The encoded protein is CASRLPGPTYNEQFF.

The chain combines TRBV15 with TRBJ2-1, with 11 nucleotides matching TRBD1. The V gene end was trimmed by 2 bases and the J gene end by 0 bases; junction bases not matched to a gene: 3. CDR3 length: 17 amino acids. CDR1 is LNHNV and CDR2 is YYDKDF in the germline V gene (reference sequence). For the CDR3, the DNA is TGTGCCACCAGCAGATCCGGGACAGGGGGCTCCTACAATGAGCAGTTCTTC. Residues: CATSRSGTGGSYNEQFF.

The CDR3 sequence is CASVATSIYEQYF. CDR3 bases: TGTGCCAGCGTCGCAACTAGCATCTACGAGCAGTACTTC. The chain carries TRBV2 and TRBJ2-7, with D perhaps TRBD2 (6 bases). Looked up from germline, CDR1 is SNHLY and CDR2 is FYNNEI. This CDR3 spans 13 amino acids. The V end was cut by 8 bases, the J end by 3 bases, with 14 bases between.

The V gene is TRBV2, the J gene TRBJ2-3; 10 bases align to TRBD1. The germline V gene has CDR1 SNHLY and CDR2 FYNNEI. The CDR3 sequence is 15 residues long. Losses at the gene ends were 6 bases for V and 7 bases for J; bases not matched to a gene: 10. CDR3 in amino acids: CASRMEGTGDNTQYF. In DNA, the CDR3 is TGTGCCAGCAGAATGGAAGGGACAGGGGATAATACGCAGTATTTT. Using reference TRBV2 and TRBJ2-3 for the parts outside the CDR3, the full variable domain is EPEVTQTPSHQVTQMGQEVILRCVPISNHLYFYWYRQILGQKVEFLVSFYNNEISEKSEIFDDQFSVERPDGSNFTLKIRSTKLEDSAMYFCASRMEGTGDNTQYFGPGTRLTVL.

This clonotype showed up just a few times. This rearrangement joins TRBV29-1 to TRBJ1-1; tentatively, D is TRBD1 (5 bases). Trimming took 7 bases from V and 3 from J, leaving 15 bases between them. CDR1 and CDR2 (germline): SQVTM, ANQGSEA. The CDR3 totals 13 residues. The CDR3, as DNA: TGCAGCGCTGGGAGGGGACCTGACACTGAAGCTTTCTTT. Translated, it gives CSAGRGPDTEAFF.